The clone carrying this T cell receptor (beta chain) appeared a few times. The junction does not match germline at one end; this may be a read error. Diagnoses rested on clinical symptoms, serum thyroxine and TRAb, thyroid ultrasound and orbital computed tomography. 10 ml of fresh peripheral blood supplied the PBMCs. The record originates from a study of T cells in Graves' hyperthyroidism and ophthalmopathy. What was amplified from RNA transcripts were TCR beta CDR3 regions. In the first-round RT-PCR of the TCR CDR3, the HTBI primer set was used. Via MiXCR, TCRdb re-called the multiplex PCR reads, giving one row per CDR3 protein. This table holds around 610,000 distinct CDR3 sequences, roughly 15% found once. CDR3 size: 15 residues.

This sequence was found in a woman in her 40s with Graves' ophthalmopathy. Sequenced input: blood. The rearrangement uses TRBV12-3 or TRBV12-4 and TRBJ2-4; D remains ambiguous. CDR3 sequence (DNA): TGTGCCGGCAGTTCCTGGACGGTAGCCAAAAACATTCAGTACTTC. It yields the protein CAGSSWTVAKNIQYF.